One sample yielded the 19 T cell receptor beta chains listed below, sequenced in a study of beta chain features in type 1 diabetes. Expressed TCRB transcripts were sequenced after all isolated RNA was converted to cDNA. The repertoire was sequenced with immunoSEQ multiplex PCR; TCRdb's copy has only in-frame clones and lacks some. The repertoire holds about 900,000 clones, roughly 16% seen once, with 0.02% to 0.03% in the top ten. Sample: naive CD4+ T cells from blood. Receptors were obtained from a woman aged 18 to 35 in good health.

The gene calls are TRBV2 and TRBJ2-1; 13 bases align to TRBD2. The CDR3 covers 16 residues. Trimming cost V 6 bases and J 0 bases; bases outside gene matches: 2. Germline values: CDR1 SNHLY, CDR2 FYNNEI. The CDR3 loop reads CASRGLAGYSYNEQFF. In DNA form, the CDR3 reads TGTGCCAGCAGGGGACTAGCGGGATACTCCTACAATGAGCAGTTCTTC.

This clone was picked up a small number of times. The V and J genes are TRBV6-1 and TRBJ2-7; D unclear. This CDR3 has 11 residues. V was shortened by 5 bases and J by 3 bases, with 5 bases between the two germline ends. Germline CDR1 MNHNS, CDR2 SASEGT. CDR3 residues: CASSKYYEQYF. The CDR3 DNA reads as TGTGCCAGCAGTAAATACTACGAGCAGTACTTC.

This clone was counted a few times. DNA for the CDR3: TGTGCCAGCAGCAGCGACAGGGGGAGATATGGCTACACCTTC. Protein sequence: CASSSDRGRYGYTF. The chain carries TRBV4-2 and TRBJ1-2; the match to TRBD1 covers 9 bases. Germline V lookup: CDR1 LGHNA, CDR2 YNFKEQ. The J segment lost 5 bases and the V segment lost 5 bases, leaving 6 bases of the junction unmatched. This CDR3 comprises 14 residues.

This clone was detected only a few times. The chain carries TRBV4-2 and TRBJ2-7; D perhaps matches TRBD2 (5 bases). The ends were cut back, 4 bases at V and 2 bases at J, with 9 bases in the middle. The length of the CDR3 is 13 residues. Germline V gives CDR1 LGHNA, CDR2 YNFKEQ. CDR3 bases: TGTGCCAGCAGCCGAAGCGGACCCTACGAGCAGTACTTC. Translated: CASSRSGPYEQYF.

This clone was picked up a small number of times. This chain connects TRBV5-4 to TRBJ2-5; 11 nucleotides line up with TRBD2. Germline loops: CDR1 SGHNT, CDR2 YYREEE (reference sequence). This CDR3 comprises 14 residues. The V segment lost 10 bases and the J segment 4 bases; nucleotides outside the gene matches: 9. The CDR3 sequence is CACGNGLAGETQYF. For the CDR3, the DNA is TGTGCCTGCGGTAACGGACTAGCGGGAGAGACCCAGTACTTC.

The chain couples TRBV5-6 to TRBJ2-1; 13 bases align to TRBD2. V lost 5 bases to trimming and J lost 6 bases; unmatched junction nucleotides: 8. In germline, CDR1 is SGHDT, CDR2 YYEEEE. This CDR3 has 16 residues. CDR3 loop: CASRETGLAGVNEQFF. The CDR3 DNA is TGTGCCAGCAGGGAGACCGGACTAGCGGGAGTCAATGAGCAGTTCTTC. Full variable domain (rest looked up from reference TRBV5-6 and TRBJ2-1): DAGVTQSPTHLIKTRGQQVTLRCSPKSGHDTVSWYQQALGQGPQFIFQYYEEEERQRGNFPDRFSGHQFPNYSSELNVNALLLGDSALYLCASRETGLAGVNEQFFGPGTRLTVL.

The gene calls are TRBV7-8 and TRBJ2-1; 8 bases map to TRBD2. V lost 6 bases, J lost 6 bases, and 7 bases stayed unmatched. This CDR3 region has 14 residues. Germline values: CDR1 SGHVS, CDR2 FQNEAQ. This chain's CDR3 is CASRRTSWGNEQFF. The DNA for the CDR3 is TGTGCCAGCAGAAGGACTAGCTGGGGCAATGAGCAGTTCTTC. The full variable domain, its missing parts supplied by reference TRBV7-8 and TRBJ2-1, is GAGVSQSPRYKVAKRGQDVALRCDPISGHVSLFWYQQALGQGPEFLTYFQNEAQLDKSGLPSDRFFAERPEGSVSTLKIQRTQQEDSAVYLCASRRTSWGNEQFFGPGTRLTVL.

As to this clone: The same CDR3 can be traced to other DNA sequences in this sample. The chain recombines TRBV6-6 with TRBJ1-1; D remains ambiguous. This CDR3 is built from 11 residues. V lost 5 bases and J lost 3, with 4 bases in between. Germline V lookup: CDR1 MNHNY, CDR2 SVGAGI (reference sequence). In DNA form, the CDR3 reads TGTGCCAGCAGTATTGACACTGAAGCTTTCTTT. Residues: CASSIDTEAFF.

V is TRBV6-5 and J is TRBJ2-1; D gene uncertain. The V end was cut by 2 bases, the J end by 5 bases, with 16 bases between. Germline assignment: CDR1 MNHEY and CDR2 SVGAGI. There are 16 residues in the CDR3. The CDR3 region has the DNA TGTGCCAGCAGTTACCCTTATAGCCCAAGTAACAATGAGCAGTTCTTC. Its translation: CASSYPYSPSNNEQFF.

There are a few counts of this clone. The V gene is TRBV21-1, the J gene TRBJ2-7; the D call in the table, TRBD2, was not verified against the DNA. TRBV21-1 is noted as a pseudogene. This CDR3 has 20 residues. The CDR3 DNA follows: TGTGCCAGCAGCAATGGATCTGGGCGGGAGGGCCCTTCTTTCTCCTACGAGCAGTACTTC. Protein: CASSNGSGREGPSFSYEQYF.

This clone was picked up one time. This chain links TRBV10-3 with TRBJ2-5; D may correspond to TRBD1 or TRBD2 (5 bases each). The CDR3 runs 13 residues. Trimming removed 6 bases at V and 1 base at J, with 9 bases between. Germline V gene data show CDR1 as ENHRY and CDR2 as SYGVKD. The CDR3 DNA reads as TGTGCCATCAGGGGGGACCCCCAAGAGACCCAGTACTTC. It is translated as CAIRGDPQETQYF.

This clone has only a few counts. The chain links TRBV7-2 to TRBJ2-1; D may correspond to TRBD1 or TRBD2 (5 bases each). Germline V lookup: CDR1 SGHTA, CDR2 FQGNSA. V lost 1 base and J 4 bases, leaving 14 bases between the germline ends. The CDR3 contains 16 residues. The CDR3 spells CASSLVARGGYNEQFF. The DNA for the CDR3 is TGTGCCAGCAGCTTAGTTGCCCGGGGCGGATACAATGAGCAGTTCTTC.

This chain uses TRBV5-6 with TRBJ2-7; maybe TRBD2 (6 bases). Per germline, CDR1 SGHDT and CDR2 YYEEEE. There are 13 residues in the CDR3. V was shortened by 0 bases and J by 4 bases, with 8 bases between the two germline ends. CDR3 DNA sequence: TGTGCCAGCAGCTTGGGTGGGAGGTACGAGCAGTACTTC. Protein product: CASSLGGRYEQYF. The variable domain in full, with the rest retrieved from reference TRBV5-6 and TRBJ2-7, is DAGVTQSPTHLIKTRGQQVTLRCSPKSGHDTVSWYQQALGQGPQFIFQYYEEEERQRGNFPDRFSGHQFPNYSSELNVNALLLGDSALYLCASSLGGRYEQYFGPGTRLTVT.

This chain connects TRBV4-2 to TRBJ2-1; 9 bases map to TRBD2. Looked up from germline, CDR1 is LGHNA and CDR2 is YNFKEQ. V was clipped by 3 bases and J by 2 bases; unmatched bases: 8. The CDR3 totals 17 residues. CDR3 in amino acids: CASSQISGRITYNEQFF. For the CDR3, the DNA is TGTGCCAGCAGCCAGATTAGCGGGAGAATCACCTACAATGAGCAGTTCTTC.

The chain carries TRBV15 and TRBJ2-5, with TRBD2 identical over 10 bases. V shed 0 bases and J 5 bases; nucleotides not matched to a gene: 6. Germline CDR1 LNHNV, CDR2 YYDKDF (reference sequence). This CDR3 region has 16 residues. The CDR3 sequence is CATSREVASGSETQYF. CDR3 coding DNA: TGTGCCACCAGCAGAGAAGTTGCTAGCGGGAGTGAGACCCAGTACTTC.

The chain has TRBV4-3 and TRBJ1-2; 10 nucleotides line up with TRBD1. This CDR3 contains 16 residues. The germline CDR1 and CDR2 sequences are LGHNA and YSLEER. V dropped 1 base and J dropped 5; count of bases not matched to a gene: 7. This chain's CDR3 is CASSQVSGTGVYGYTF. The CDR3 nucleotides read TGCGCCAGCAGCCAAGTTTCTGGGACAGGGGTATATGGCTACACCTTC.

The rearrangement joins TRBV18 to TRBJ2-3, with unresolved D. Trimming cost V 3 bases and J 4 bases, with 5 bases left between them. The CDR3 is 12 amino acids. Germline V lookup: CDR1 KGHSH, CDR2 LQKENI. Here the CDR3 reads CASSPAADTQYF. The CDR3 DNA reads as TGTGCCAGCTCACCCGCGGCAGATACGCAGTATTTT.

The V gene is TRBV9, the J gene TRBJ1-1; D unresolved. Germline V gene lookup returns CDR1 SGDLS and CDR2 YYNGEE. The CDR3 extends over 15 amino acids. V was cut by 2 bases and J by 0 bases, with 11 bases left in between. The DNA for the CDR3 is TGTGCCAGCAGCGTTCATGCAGGCATGAACACTGAAGCTTTCTTT. This sequence encodes CASSVHAGMNTEAFF.

The V gene is TRBV4-3, the J gene TRBJ1-3; 7 nucleotides match TRBD1. The V segment lost 1 base and the J segment 0 bases; nucleotides outside the gene matches: 0. The CDR3 contains 15 residues. Germline lookup yields CDR1 LGHNA and CDR2 YSLEER. CDR3: CASSQAGGSGNTIYF. The CDR3 DNA reads TGCGCCAGCAGCCAAGCAGGGGGCTCTGGAAACACCATATATTTT.